A selection of T cell receptor beta chains follows, all from one sample in a study of T cells in Graves' hyperthyroidism and ophthalmopathy. A single record per CDR3 protein comes from TCRdb applying MiXCR to the multiplex PCR reads. The table has 550,000 to 600,000 distinct CDR3 sequences, over 15% seen once. Material: blood. The receptors were gathered from a woman aged 18-35 years with Graves' hyperthyroidism. CDR3s include the opening cysteine and the closing phenylalanine or tryptophan. A D gene is named only where the DNA matches it firmly. Size tells how often a clone was seen (once, few, many) or the class of an expanded clone, and some rows leave it out.

DNA	CDR3	D	size	V	J
TGCAGTGCTAAGGGGGCCGACTACGAGCAGTACTTC	CSAKGADYEQYF	TRBD1	-	TRBV20-1	TRBJ2-7
TGTGCCAGCAGCTTAGCCCAGGGTGTTCAGTACTTC	CASSLAQGVQYF	-	-	TRBV7-2	TRBJ2-4
TGTGCCAGCAGTTACACCGGGACAGGGGACAATGAGCAGTTCTTC	CASSYTGTGDNEQFF	TRBD1	-	TRBV12-3/TRBV12-4	TRBJ2-1
TGTGCCAGCAGCGCCGACAGTCCCCCCCTCCACTTT	CASSADSPPLHF	-	few	TRBV9	TRBJ1-6
TGCAGTGCTACCTCAGGGACTCCCACCTACAATGAGCAGTTCTTC	CSATSGTPTYNEQFF	-	many	TRBV20-1	TRBJ2-1
TGTGCCAGCAGCCAAAGCCTCTGGGGAGCGAACACTGAAGCTTTCTTT	CASSQSLWGANTEAFF	-	-	TRBV3-1	TRBJ1-1
TGTGCCAGCAGTGAACGGGGGGGGGGCGTCTATGAGCAGTTCTTC	CASSERGGGVYEQFF	TRBD2	many	TRBV6-4	TRBJ2-1
TGTGCCAGCAGTTCCCAGCCGATCTTATCTGGAAACACCATATATTTT	CASSSQPILSGNTIYF	-	-	TRBV12-3/TRBV12-4	TRBJ1-3
TGTGCCAGCAGCTTATCGTCCGCGGAGGAGCAGTTCTTC	CASSLSSAEEQFF	-	many	TRBV7-9	TRBJ2-1
TGCGCCAGCAGCCAAGAACTAGGTGAGCAGTTCTTC	CASSQELGEQFF	-	-	TRBV4-1	TRBJ2-1
TGCGCCAGCAGCTTGAAAGGGCAGAGTAACAATGAGCAGTTCTTC	CASSLKGQSNNEQFF	-	-	TRBV5-1	TRBJ2-1
TGTGCCAGCAGCGTTCTGGACCCTAACTATGGCTACACCTTC	CASSVLDPNYGYTF	-	few	TRBV5-5	TRBJ1-2
TGCAGCCCCCGGGATGACAGGGTCTATGGCTACACCTTC	CSPRDDRVYGYTF	TRBD1	-	TRBV20-1	TRBJ1-2
TGTGCCAGCAGTGAAGCCCCAGGGGGCAAAAACATTCAGTACTTC	CASSEAPGGKNIQYF	TRBD1	many	TRBV2	TRBJ2-4
TGTGCCAGCAGTTACGGGAGGAGGCCTAACTATGGCTACACCTTC	CASSYGRRPNYGYTF	-	many	TRBV6-6	TRBJ1-2
TGCAGTGCTAGAGCACTAACAGATACGCAGTATTTT	CSARALTDTQYF	-	-	TRBV20-1	TRBJ2-3
TGTGCCAGCTCACGGGACAGTGGTGGGAGCAATCAGCCCCAGCATTTT	CASSRDSGGSNQPQHF	TRBD1	-	TRBV18	TRBJ1-5